Below, 19 T cell receptor beta chains from the same sample are listed, as sequenced in a study of T cells expressing NK-cell markers. TCRdb derives one entry per CDR3 protein from the 5' RACE reads, leaving out DNA. The repertoire table contains about 460,000 distinct CDR3 sequences. Sequencing used blood T cells: a sorted CD56 or NKG2C T cell subset, CD4+ or CD8+ T cells, or bulk PBMC T cells (not recorded which). The receptor set was obtained from a woman in her forties or fifties in good health.

The rearrangement links TRBV20-1 to TRBJ1-4. CDR3 length: 12 residues. The germline gives CDR1 DFQATT, CDR2 SNEGSKA (reference sequence). The CDR3 sequence: CSASGLGEKLFF.

This sequence joins TRBV7-2 and TRBJ2-1; absent DNA, TCRdb's TRBD2 call cannot be checked. Germline V gene sequence: CDR1 SGHTA, CDR2 FQGNSA. The CDR3 consists of 15 residues. CDR3 amino acids: CASSRMGLARVEQFF.

The CDR3 loop is CAISPTDLAGANVLTF. The chain joins TRBV10-3 to TRBJ2-6; the D call from TCRdb, TRBD2, cannot be confirmed without DNA. This CDR3 has 16 amino acids. Germline assignment: CDR1 ENHRY and CDR2 SYGVKD.

The chain is built from TRBV29-1 and TRBJ1-1. This CDR3 spans 13 amino acids. The germline CDR1 and CDR2 sequences are SQVTM and ANQGSEA. This chain's CDR3 is CSANPRLIPEAFF. Variable domain in full (rest from reference TRBV29-1 and TRBJ1-1): SAVISQKPSRDICQRGTSLTIQCQVDSQVTMMFWYRQQPGQSLTLIATANQGSEATYESGFVIDKFPISRPNLTFSTLTVSNMSPEDSSIYLCSANPRLIPEAFFGQGTRLTVV.

This chain uses TRBV12-3 or TRBV12-4 with TRBJ2-1. The CDR3 has 15 amino acids. The CDR3 protein is CASSPSGPHSNEQFF.

The chain employs TRBV5-1 and TRBJ1-3. CDR1 is SGHRS, CDR2 YFSETQ, per germline. There are 14 residues in the CDR3. The CDR3: CASSRMDGENTIYF.

The CDR3 spells CASSLVWRDNEQFF. The genes are TRBV12-3 or TRBV12-4 and TRBJ2-1; TCRdb proposes TRBD2, but this gene call is untestable without DNA. CDR3 size: 14 residues.

This rearrangement joins TRBV29-1 to TRBJ1-1; TCRdb lists TRBD1, though no DNA is available to test this call. The CDR3 covers 13 residues. Germline CDR1 is SQVTM and CDR2 is ANQGSEA. This CDR3 reads CSVGQGRNTEAFF. The whole variable domain, remainder taken from reference TRBV29-1 and TRBJ1-1, is SAVISQKPSRDICQRGTSLTIQCQVDSQVTMMFWYRQQPGQSLTLIATANQGSEATYESGFVIDKFPISRPNLTFSTLTVSNMSPEDSSIYLCSVGQGRNTEAFFGQGTRLTVV.

The rearrangement links TRBV7-9 to TRBJ2-3; TCRdb's assignment of TRBD2 cannot be checked, as there is no DNA. Germline V CDR1 and CDR2: SEHNR, FQNEAQ (reference sequence). The CDR3 covers 17 residues. CDR3 in amino acids: CASSHGLAGGGLDTQYF.

The J gene is TRBJ2-7, the V gene TRBV12-3 or TRBV12-4. This CDR3 has 15 residues. The CDR3 region is CASSLLGSRNYEQYF.

CDR3: CASSYGDRGLLNTEAFF. The gene calls are TRBV7-3 and TRBJ1-1; checking the TCRdb D call of TRBD1 is not possible without DNA. This CDR3 contains 17 residues. Germline V CDR1 and CDR2: SGHTA, FQGTGA.

The rearrangement links TRBV11-2 to TRBJ1-5. CDR1 SGHAT and CDR2 FQNNGV come from the germline V gene. This CDR3 spans 15 amino acids. The CDR3 protein is CASSLGLQINQPQHF.

V usage is TRBV27 and J usage is TRBJ1-5; TCRdb returns TRBD1, unconfirmable since there is no DNA. The germline V gene has CDR1 MNHEY and CDR2 SMNVEV (reference sequence). The CDR3 contains 14 residues. The CDR3: CASSFSAGDQPQHF.

The CDR3 loop is CASSQSSRGRAQYF. This chain uses TRBV3-1 with TRBJ2-3; as DNA is missing, the TRBD1 call by TCRdb cannot be tested. This CDR3 region has 14 residues. Germline-derived CDR1 and CDR2 are LGHDT and YNNKEL (reference sequence).

The chain employs TRBV10-3 and TRBJ2-2. This CDR3 region has 15 residues. CDR1 ENHRY and CDR2 SYGVKD come from the germline V gene. The CDR3 here is CAISDGSKGAGELFF.

CDR3 sequence reads: CASSWEEETQYF. V gene TRBV28 combines with J gene TRBJ2-5; lacking DNA, the TRBD2 call made by TCRdb goes unchecked. Germline V gives CDR1 MDHEN, CDR2 SYDVKM. The CDR3 runs to 12 residues.

The V gene is TRBV12-3 or TRBV12-4, the J gene TRBJ1-2. This CDR3 has 14 residues. The CDR3 is CASSFDTKYYGYTF.

The V gene is TRBV12-3 or TRBV12-4, the J gene TRBJ2-3. The CDR3 spans 14 residues. The CDR3 loop reads CASSPVRRGDTQYF.

The chain is built from TRBV10-3 and TRBJ2-1; TCRdb gives TRBD2 as the D gene, but with no DNA this cannot be confirmed. CDR3 length: 12 amino acids. CDR1 and CDR2 from the germline V gene are ENHRY and SYGVKD. CDR3 sequence reads: CATEGAGDEQFF.